Reported below is one T cell receptor beta chain. Its antigen is unknown. These data come from a study of a mutant IDH1 vaccine in newly diagnosed glioma. Study-wide context: Patients underwent eight vaccinations, which took place in weeks 1, 3, 5, 7, 11, 15, 19 and 23.

Some clones are missing from TCRdb's copy, which holds only in-frame ones; the method was immunoSEQ multiplex PCR. Here the sample spans 35,000 to 45,000 clones, around 78% being singletons. As for time point: week 23, last vaccination. Topical imiquimod accompanied each vaccine dose, which consisted of 300 ug of mutant IDH1 20-mer peptide. Per the germline V gene, CDR1 is SGHRS and CDR2 is YFSETQ. CDR3 size: 14 residues. V was pared by 2 bases and J by 7 bases, with 15 bases between. Study-wide points: Evidence of vaccine-induced immune responses was documented in around 93% of patients.

This chain uses TRBV5-1 with TRBJ1-1, with D possibly TRBD1 on 5 matching bases. The source of this sequence is a woman in her forties with glioma. Some clones in this sample may be carry-over from other donors' samples. The starting material was PBMCs, obtained from a glioma patient whose treatment included an IDH1 peptide vaccine. CDR3 sequence: CASSFGAPAGEAFF. In DNA, the CDR3 is TGCGCCAGCAGCTTTGGGGCGCCGGCGGGTGAAGCTTTCTTT.